This is a list of T cell receptor beta chains from one sample in a study of T cells in tumors after PD-1 blockade. The repertoire was sequenced with immunoSEQ multiplex PCR; TCRdb's copy has only in-frame clones and lacks some. The sample lists 8,500 or so clones; about three fifths were seen once. The source material was tumor tissue, sampled after anti-PD-1 treatment. These receptors all come from a human donor with basal cell carcinoma. Each CDR3 is given without its conserved first and last residue.

v_call,j_call,cdr3_aa
TRBV5-6,TRBJ1-2,ASSMWRERYGYT
TRBV27,TRBJ1-5,ASSSPDRGLSNQPQH
TRBV3-1/TRBV3-2,TRBJ1-1,ASSQEAFEAF
TRBV6-6,TRBJ1-6,ATMYRDNPYNSPPH
TRBV10-3,TRBJ2-1,AISLQGGNEQF
TRBV19,TRBJ1-5,ASTPFGFWDQPQH
TRBV19,TRBJ1-6,ASSARAYNSPLH
TRBV30,TRBJ1-1,AWRTRGFGVNTEAF
TRBV30,TRBJ2-6,AGDKARSSGANVLT
TRBV5-1,TRBJ2-3,ASKGTSGLGDTQY
TRBV14,TRBJ2-7,ASSHFDRFGTYEQY
TRBV30,TRBJ2-7,AWSEGSYAYEQY
TRBV28,TRBJ1-4,ASRKGANEKLF
TRBV28,TRBJ2-7,ASSSGTSEQY
TRBV24-1,TRBJ1-4,ATTGLLGKLF
TRBV30,TRBJ2-1,AWSLDEQF
TRBV14,TRBJ2-5,ASSPDATTTHKGAGETQY
TRBV10-3,TRBJ1-5,AISDRRPGEGQPQH
TRBV14,TRBJ2-5,ASSQITGGIETQY
TRBV6-5,TRBJ1-6,ASSLNRAPYNSPLH
TRBV5-5,TRBJ2-3,ASSSPSGGTDTQY
TRBV6-5,TRBJ2-7,ASSYRLAVSDEQY
TRBV12-5,TRBJ1-3,ASGRGGPGDTIY
TRBV29-1,TRBJ2-1,SVGGTHNEQF
TRBV14,TRBJ2-1,ASSQWGNEQF
TRBV4-1,TRBJ2-1,ASSQDSLAGAYSYNEQF
TRBV5-6,TRBJ1-4,ASSPGQAANEKLF
TRBV10-3,TRBJ2-6,AISAGGQNSGANVLT
TRBV27,TRBJ1-2,ASSYGGQPYGYT
TRBV3-1/TRBV3-2,TRBJ2-1,ASSQVSGGVNEQF
TRBV3-1/TRBV3-2,TRBJ1-6,ASTHTDSPYNSPLH
TRBV11-3,TRBJ2-1,ASSLDGPSGGGNEQF
TRBV6-5,TRBJ1-1,ASPVTRTDNTEAF
TRBV5-6,TRBJ2-2,ASSLTGYLANTGELF
TRBV24-1,TRBJ2-1,ATSDPGGPSYNEQF
TRBV6-5,TRBJ1-3,ASSYSNGLGNTIY
TRBV6-6,TRBJ2-1,ASSYWGGGGENEQF
TRBV5-6,TRBJ1-4,ASSYYTGRATNEKLF
TRBV19,TRBJ1-2,ASSIGGGYGYT
TRBV11-2,TRBJ2-4,ASSVLDRANTAKNIQY
TRBV7-2,TRBJ2-5,ASIPLAGGICQETQY
TRBV7-9,TRBJ1-4,ASGGEKLF
TRBV3-1/TRBV3-2,TRBJ2-7,ASSQEWGSSYEQY
TRBV4-1,TRBJ2-1,ASSQSPHYSYNEQF
TRBV11-2,TRBJ2-3,ASSPGTGGFFLTDTQY
TRBV18,TRBJ2-3,ASSRTSGGDTQY